Below are 15 T cell receptor beta chains sequenced from a single sample in a study of CD8 T cells in ankylosing spondylitis. Study-level results: For ankylosing spondylitis blood, a TCR beta motif of 8 or 9 highly homologous variants appeared characteristic.

Which antigens these TCRs recognize remains unknown. TCRdb re-derived calls from the 5' RACE reads in MiXCR, one entry per CDR3 protein. The sample consists of 500,000 or so distinct CDR3 sequences, over 4% of them appearing once. The sample consisted of blood, either unsorted or a sorted T cell fraction (not recorded which). These receptors were obtained from a male donor with ankylosing spondylitis.

This clonotype appeared many times. This sequence joins TRBV15 and TRBJ2-1; D gene ambiguous. The CDR3 covers 11 residues. Germline V lookup: CDR1 LNHNV, CDR2 YYDKDF (reference sequence). Trimming took off 2 bases at V and 10 bases at J, with 6 bases between the two ends. CDR3 nucleotides: TGTGCCACCAGCAGACTCAAGGAGCAGTTCTTC. It specifies CATSRLKEQFF.

In this sample, this clonotype turned up many times. The chain carries TRBV4-3 and TRBJ1-1; D call uncertain. The CDR3 sequence is 13 residues long. The germline V gene encodes CDR1 LGHNA and CDR2 YSLEER. The V end was cut by 1 base, the J end by 9 bases, with 12 bases between. CDR3 bases: TGCGCCAGCAGCCAAGGACATCCGAATAAAGCTTTCTTT. Protein: CASSQGHPNKAFF.

This clonotype was observed at least ten times. In DNA form, the CDR3 reads TGTGCCAGCAGCTCCGAGGAGGGCACTGAAGCTTTCTTT. Translated, it gives CASSSEEGTEAFF. J is TRBJ1-1 and V is TRBV11-2; D ambiguous. The CDR3 is 13 amino acids. Germline-derived CDR1 and CDR2 are SGHAT and FQNNGV. V shed 4 bases and J shed 4 bases, with 10 bases lying between them.

This clonotype has more than one count but fewer than ten. The rearrangement links TRBV5-1 to TRBJ2-4; a possible D gene is TRBD2 (6 bases). Germline assignment: CDR1 SGHRS and CDR2 YFSETQ. The CDR3 sequence is 14 residues long. V shed 0 bases and J shed 6 bases, with 10 bases lying between them. CDR3 sequence (DNA): TGCGCCAGCAGCTTGGCGGGACTGGGAAACATTCAGTACTTC. This translates into CASSLAGLGNIQYF.

This clonotype was seen repeatedly, ten times or more. The gene calls are TRBV5-5 and TRBJ1-2; no definite D call. Germline loops: CDR1 SGHKS, CDR2 YYEKEE (reference sequence). V was cut by 7 bases and J by 6 bases, with 16 bases left in between. This CDR3 is built from 13 residues. The CDR3 region has the DNA TGTGCCAGCTCTATACTACGGAAGGATGGCTACACCTTC. Its protein product is CASSILRKDGYTF.

At least ten counts were recorded for this clonotype. The J gene is TRBJ2-7, the V gene TRBV20-1; weak D call: TRBD2 (6 bases). Germline lookup yields CDR1 DFQATT and CDR2 SNEGSKA (reference sequence). The CDR3 loop spans 12 amino acids. CDR3 bases: TGCAGTGCTAGAGAGGGGTCCGGGGACTTTGTGGTC. It specifies CSAREGSGDFVV.

This clonotype has ten or more counts. The chain is built from TRBV6-5 and TRBJ1-2; TRBD1 agrees at 9 bases. The CDR3 length is 16 residues. Per the germline V gene, CDR1 is MNHEY and CDR2 is SVGAGI. V lost 4 bases, J lost 5 bases, and 11 bases stayed unmatched. For the CDR3, the DNA is TGTGCCAGCAGTTCATCCACAGGGGGCCGACTGTATGGCTACACCTTC. Its protein product is CASSSSTGGRLYGYTF.

This clonotype was recorded many times. The V call is TRBV20-1, the J call TRBJ2-5; TRBD2 matches at 9 bases. V was pared by 0 bases and J by 6 bases, with 8 bases of the junction left unmatched. Looked up from germline, CDR1 is DFQATT and CDR2 is SNEGSKA (reference sequence). This CDR3 is 15 amino acids long. The CDR3 protein is CSARDPSGGIKTQYF. The CDR3 nucleotides read TGCAGTGCTAGAGATCCAAGCGGGGGGATAAAGACCCAGTACTTC.

This clonotype showed up many times. CDR3 bases: TGTGCCAGCAGCTTACGGGGGCAACCCTACAATGAGCAGTTCTTC. This codes for CASSLRGQPYNEQFF. The gene calls are TRBV7-2 and TRBJ2-1; TRBD1 or TRBD2 may be the D gene (6 bases each). Germline CDR1 and CDR2: SGHTA and FQGNSA. Deletions cut 2 bases from V and 2 bases from J, with 10 bases between. The CDR3 is made up of 15 amino acids. Based on the CDR3 plus reference TRBV7-2 and TRBJ2-1, the full variable domain is GAGVSQSPSNKVTEKGKDVELRCDPISGHTALYWYRQSLGQGLEFLIYFQGNSAPDKSGLPSDRFSAERTGGSVSTLTIQRTQQEDSAVYLCASSLRGQPYNEQFFGPGTRLTVL.

In its sample, this clonotype was seen many times. The rearrangement uses TRBV10-3 and TRBJ2-7; unclear D gene. There are 13 residues in the CDR3. Germline loops: CDR1 ENHRY, CDR2 SYGVKD. Trimming took 7 bases from V and 4 from J, leaving 14 bases between them. CDR3 bases: TGTGCCATCACGTCAGCACGATCTTACGAGCAGTACTTC. It codes for CAITSARSYEQYF.

This clonotype was recorded at least ten times. The rearrangement uses TRBV20-1 and TRBJ1-1; 10 positions agree with TRBD1. The CDR3 runs to 13 residues. V was clipped by 3 bases and J by 2 bases; unmatched bases: 0. The germline V gene encodes CDR1 DFQATT and CDR2 SNEGSKA (reference sequence). The CDR3 DNA reads TGCAGTGCTAGGACAGGGGGCAACACTGAAGCTTTCTTT. Its translation: CSARTGGNTEAFF.

The V call is TRBV4-3, the J call TRBJ2-2, with D hard to call. Germline CDR1 and CDR2: LGHNA and YSLEER. CDR3 length equals 17 residues. V dropped 4 bases and J dropped 6 bases, with 21 bases sitting between them. The CDR3 reads CASSREVWAQVPGELFF. The CDR3 nucleotides are TGCGCCAGCAGCCGCGAGGTTTGGGCGCAGGTTCCCGGGGAGCTGTTTTTT.

The sample holds many counts of this clonotype. The chain is built from TRBV12-3 or TRBV12-4 and TRBJ2-1, with 12 bases that match TRBD2. Losses at the gene ends were 6 bases for V and 2 bases for J; bases not matched to a gene: 2. CDR3 length: 15 residues. Written as DNA, the CDR3 is TGTGCCAGCAGGCTAGCGGGAGGGACCTACAATGAGCAGTTCTTC. Translated, it gives CASRLAGGTYNEQFF.

The V gene is TRBV18, the J gene TRBJ2-7; D is possibly TRBD1 or TRBD2 (6 bases each). The germline V gene encodes CDR1 KGHSH and CDR2 LQKENI. Trimming removed 5 bases at V and 5 bases at J, with 13 bases between. The CDR3 has 13 amino acids. The CDR3 sequence is CASSTAGEDEQYF. The CDR3 DNA is TGTGCCAGCTCAACTGCAGGGGAGGACGAGCAGTACTTC.

This clonotype turned up a few times. V is TRBV7-2 and J is TRBJ2-3; D perhaps matches TRBD1 (6 bases). With 5 bases removed from V and 6 bases from J, the gap between germline ends came to 18 bases. The V gene's germline CDR1 is SGHTA and CDR2 FQGNSA. The CDR3 runs to 15 residues. The CDR3 DNA reads as TGTGCCAGCAGCCCGTTTGTGGGGGCTAGGGATACGCAGTATTTT. Its protein is CASSPFVGARDTQYF.